This T cell receptor (beta chain) is from a study of post-analysis software for immune sequencing data. cDNA libraries of TCR beta carried unique molecular identifiers. TCRdb recomputed calls from the PCR reads with MiXCR, one row per CDR3 protein. The table has some 890,000 distinct CDR3 sequences, 53% seen once; the top ten hold approximately 4.5%. The sample holds a few counts of this clonotype. Its target is unknown. Broader study findings: TRBV5-6, TRBV5-1 and TRBV20-1 belonged to a set of roughly 5 TRBV segments that were more frequent in patients than controls. Multiple sclerosis was associated with a significant reduction in normalized Chao1 diversity relative to controls.

This CDR3 contains 14 residues. Germline CDR1 reads SQVTM; CDR2 reads ANQGSEA. The V end lost 1 base, the J end lost 7 bases, and 14 bases lay between the germline ends. The receptor was derived from a girl aged 10 to 17 with multiple sclerosis. The source material was blood. This chain joins TRBV29-1 and TRBJ2-1; either TRBD1 or TRBD2 may supply D (6 bases each). The CDR3 sequence: CSVEARGAENEQFF. The CDR3 nucleotides are TGCAGCGTTGAAGCGAGGGGGGCGGAAAATGAGCAGTTCTTC.